This T cell receptor beta chain was sequenced during a study of shared clonotypes between healthy human individuals. Study-wide points: At large depth, rarefaction still showed sorted-subset sequencing to be incomplete. Sharing across four donors was seen in 4% to 6.5% of naive CD4 clonotypes.

Germline CDR1 and CDR2: SNHLY and FYNNEI. This CDR3 spans 16 amino acids. The V gene end was trimmed by 7 bases and the J gene end by 1 base; junction bases not matched to a gene: 10. As defined, naive CD8 cells were CD45RO-negative and positively selected for CCR7, with terminally differentiated effector memory CD45RA+ cells excluded. Evenly divided among several immunoSEQ plates was the genomic DNA of each subset. Some clones are missing from TCRdb's copy, which holds only in-frame ones; the method was immunoSEQ multiplex PCR. The sample carries some 2 million clones, about 94% recorded once. As concerns this clone: Its antigen is as yet unknown.

The sequenced material came from naive CD8+ T cells sorted from blood. The gene calls are TRBV2 and TRBJ2-3; TRBD2 aligns across 8 bases. This receptor was taken from a young man in good health. CDR3 nucleotides: TGTGCCAGCATCGCAGGACTAGCTCTCCGCACAGATACGCAGTATTTT. Residues: CASIAGLALRTDTQYF.